This TCR beta chain was sequenced during a study of early T cells in non-severe SARS-CoV-2 infection. At least ten counts were recorded for this clonotype. In the library, individual cDNA molecules carried attached unique molecular identifiers. From the 5' RACE reads, TCRdb called clonotypes with MiXCR, one entry per CDR3 protein. In the table there are some 42,000 distinct CDR3 sequences, roughly 6% of which are singletons. The CDR3 runs to 19 residues. The germline gives CDR1 SGHVS, CDR2 FNYEAQ. V lost 1 base to trimming and J lost 0 bases, with 16 bases between them. The rearrangement links TRBV7-6 to TRBJ2-6, with D tentatively TRBD2 (6 bases). The sequence was collected from an adult who was a healthcare worker with PCR-confirmed SARS-CoV-2 infection or an uninfected control (not recorded which). The sequencing used whole blood, collected at baseline. CDR3 protein: CASSLVRAGMGSGANVLTF. The CDR3 region has the DNA TGTGCCAGCAGCTTAGTCCGCGCGGGAATGGGCTCTGGGGCCAACGTCCTGACTTTC.